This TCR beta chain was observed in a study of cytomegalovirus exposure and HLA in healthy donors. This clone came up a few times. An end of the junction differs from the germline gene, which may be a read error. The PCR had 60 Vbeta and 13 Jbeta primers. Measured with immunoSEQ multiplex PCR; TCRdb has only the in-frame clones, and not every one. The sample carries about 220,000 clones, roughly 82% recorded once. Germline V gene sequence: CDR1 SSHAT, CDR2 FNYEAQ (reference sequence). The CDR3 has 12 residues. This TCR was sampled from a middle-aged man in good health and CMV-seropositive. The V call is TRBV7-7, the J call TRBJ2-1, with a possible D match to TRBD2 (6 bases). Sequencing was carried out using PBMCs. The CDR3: CASSPKGGEQFF. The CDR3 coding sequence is TGTGCTAGCAGCCCTAAGGGAGGTGAGCAGTTCTTC.